The clone carrying this T cell receptor beta chain was detected once. The data originate from a study of cytomegalovirus exposure and HLA in healthy donors. In the PCR, 60 Vbeta and 13 Jbeta primers were used. Method: immunoSEQ multiplex PCR; TCRdb's copy keeps in-frame clones and lacks some. The sample includes under 250,000 clones, roughly 84% of them seen just once. Germline CDR1 and CDR2: SGDLS and YYNGEE. Trimming removed 3 bases at V and 8 bases at J, with 20 bases between. The CDR3 covers 16 residues. Sequencing was performed on PBMCs. J is TRBJ1-4 and V is TRBV9; TRBD1 is a possible D gene (5 bases). The source is a man in his fifties or sixties in good health and CMV-seronegative. Here the CDR3 DNA reads TGTGCCAGCAGCGCCGGGACTGGACTATGGGAAGAAAAACTGTTTTTT. The encoded protein is CASSAGTGLWEEKLFF.